This T cell receptor (beta chain) came from a study of identical twins. Study results and caveats: Conclusions rested on cross-sectional statistics rather than following the same donors.

Points on this clonotype: What it binds is unknown.

Trimming pared 1 base from V and 3 bases from J, leaving 13 bases between. The CDR3 runs 16 residues. Germline V CDR1 and CDR2: SGHRS, YFSETQ. Each CDR3 protein is one row after TCRdb ran MiXCR on the 5' RACE reads. The table records 500,000 to 600,000 distinct CDR3 sequences, roughly 21% of them present only once. The sample was also linked to a second study, of T cells expressing NK-cell markers.

The chain has TRBV5-1 and TRBJ2-2; TRBD2 might be the D (6 bases). Sequenced input: CD4+ T cells sorted from blood. This sequence was found in a woman under 30 in good health. The CDR3 sequence is CASSLYGDLDTGELFF. Here the CDR3 DNA reads TGCGCCAGCAGCTTGTATGGGGACTTGGACACCGGGGAGCTGTTTTTT.